The 24 T cell receptor beta chains below all came from one sample that was sequenced in a study of T cell repertoires in cytomegalovirus infection. The antigens for these receptors are not known. From the reads, TCRdb called clonotypes with MiXCR, one entry per CDR3 protein. The sample has approximately 1,000,000 distinct CDR3 sequences; approximately 31% are singletons. Material: cultured CD8+ T cells from PBMCs, obtained from culture after CMV antigen stimulation. Source of these receptors: a human donor in good health (CMV status not recorded). Some clones in this sample may be carry-over from other donors' samples.

J is TRBJ2-1 and V is TRBV18; 9 positions match TRBD2. Losses at the gene ends were 3 bases for V and 9 bases for J; bases not matched to a gene: 9. Per the germline V gene, CDR1 is KGHSH and CDR2 is LQKENI. This CDR3 contains 15 residues. The CDR3 is CASSPAGSGGPEQFF. The CDR3 DNA reads as TGTGCCAGCTCACCGGCCGGTAGCGGGGGACCTGAGCAGTTCTTC.

The V call is TRBV7-9, the J call TRBJ2-1, with D perhaps matching TRBD2 (5 bases). Germline V CDR1 and CDR2: SEHNR, FQNEAQ (reference sequence). This CDR3 is built from 14 residues. V was shortened by 1 base and J by 7 bases, with 11 bases between the two germline ends. Here the CDR3 DNA reads TGTGCCAGCAGCTTAGGGTCGGGGTTGAATGAGCAGTTCTTC. It codes for CASSLGSGLNEQFF.

CDR3 coding DNA: TGTGCCAGCAGTTTAAGGGGCAGGGTCACTGAAGCTTTCTTT. It encodes CASSLRGRVTEAFF. J is TRBJ1-1 and V is TRBV27, with a tentative D call TRBD1 (5 bases). Germline V gene sequence: CDR1 MNHEY, CDR2 SMNVEV (reference sequence). With 2 bases removed from V and 4 bases from J, the gap between germline ends came to 11 bases. The CDR3 length is 14 residues.

This chain joins TRBV25-1 and TRBJ2-2; TRBD1 matches at 9 bases. The trim removed 2 bases at V and 5 bases at J, leaving 18 bases unmatched. CDR1 is MGHDK and CDR2 is SYGVNS in the germline V gene. The CDR3 spans 20 residues. CDR3 DNA: TGTGCCAGCAGTGAAATCCGACAGGGGGTCGGGGTAGTCTCGACCGGGGAGCTGTTTTTT. Translating it yields CASSEIRQGVGVVSTGELFF.

Only a few counts were recorded for this clonotype. The chain is built from TRBV7-4 and TRBJ2-2; D gene ambiguous. V was clipped by 1 base and J by 8 bases, with 11 bases between them. Germline-derived CDR1 and CDR2 are SGHVT and SQSDAQ. This CDR3 has 14 residues. CDR3 amino acids: CASSLVSATGELFF. CDR3 bases: TGTGCCAGCAGCTTAGTTTCGGCTACGGGGGAGCTGTTTTTT.

This rearrangement joins TRBV4-3 to TRBJ2-1; 9 nucleotides line up with TRBD2. Per the germline V gene, CDR1 is LGHNA and CDR2 is YSLEER. CDR3 length: 15 amino acids. V shed 1 base and J 5 bases; nucleotides not matched to a gene: 3. CDR3 DNA sequence: TGCGCCAGCAGCCAAGGGACTAGCGATCACAATGAGCAGTTCTTC. Amino acids: CASSQGTSDHNEQFF.

This clonotype appeared a few times. J is TRBJ1-2 and V is TRBV7-8, with D possibly matching TRBD1 (6 bases). Germline V CDR1 and CDR2: SGHVS, FQNEAQ. This CDR3 spans 15 amino acids. V was trimmed by 4 bases and J by 0 bases, leaving 12 bases between them. The CDR3 is CASSWSTGANYGYTF. CDR3 coding DNA: TGTGCCAGCAGCTGGTCGACAGGTGCTAACTATGGCTACACCTTC.

This clonotype was observed a few times. For the CDR3, the DNA is TGTGCCAGCAGTTACCAGAGGACTGAAGCTTTCTTT. As protein: CASSYQRTEAFF. This sequence joins TRBV6-2 or TRBV6-3 and TRBJ1-1; D gene unclear. Germline loops: CDR1 MNHEY, CDR2 SVGEGT. The CDR3 length is 12 residues. Trimming pared 2 bases from V and 5 bases from J, leaving 6 bases between.

The chain recombines TRBV5-1 with TRBJ2-7, with no clear D. CDR1 is SGHRS and CDR2 is YFSETQ in the germline V gene. V shed 4 bases and J shed 4 bases, with 15 bases lying between them. This CDR3 contains 14 residues. CDR3 protein: CASSDRAVEYEQYF. The CDR3 bases are TGCGCCAGCAGCGACCGAGCTGTCGAGTACGAGCAGTACTTC.

This clonotype appeared a single time. The J gene is TRBJ2-1, the V gene TRBV11-3; 9 bases fit TRBD1. Germline V CDR1 and CDR2: SGHNT, YENEEA. Trimming cost V 2 bases and J 9 bases; bases outside gene matches: 8. The CDR3 has 15 amino acids. CDR3 sequence (DNA): TGTGCCAGCAGCTTAATGGGACAGGGTAACGGTGAGCAGTTCTTC. This translates into CASSLMGQGNGEQFF.

The sample holds many counts of this clonotype. The chain recombines TRBV7-9 with TRBJ2-2; 9 bases fit TRBD1. This CDR3 is 17 amino acids long. After removal of 5 bases from V and 1 base from J, the junction contained 8 bases not matched to a gene. Germline-derived CDR1 and CDR2 are SEHNR and FQNEAQ (reference sequence). CDR3 sequence (DNA): TGTGCCAGCAGCCCCCCCCGGGACAGGGAGAACACCGGGGAGCTGTTTTTT. It codes for CASSPPRDRENTGELFF.

Of note for this clonotype: The CDR3 end shows no conserved phenylalanine or tryptophan, and so a read error is likely. Here the CDR3 DNA reads TGTGCCAGCAGTTATCGACGGGAGTCTGGGGCCAACGTCCTGACTTAC. This encodes CASSYRRESGANVLTY. This chain links TRBV12-3 or TRBV12-4 with TRBJ2-6; the D gene is possibly TRBD2 (6 bases). The CDR3 extends over 16 amino acids. V lost 4 bases and J lost 1, with 11 bases in between.

V is TRBV19 and J is TRBJ2-7; TRBD2 agrees at 7 bases. Germline CDR1 is LNHDA and CDR2 is SQIVND (reference sequence). CDR3 length: 13 amino acids. The J segment lost 7 bases and the V segment lost 3 bases, leaving 6 bases of the junction unmatched. The CDR3 DNA follows: TGTGCCAGTAGTATGGTCGGGGGGAGGGAGCAGTACGTC. As protein: CASSMVGGREQYV.

This clonotype was observed at least ten times. The rearrangement joins TRBV6-5 to TRBJ2-3, with 8 positions matching TRBD1. With 4 bases clipped from V and 4 bases from J, the junction kept 10 bases outside the gene matches. CDR3 length: 16 amino acids. Germline CDR1 and CDR2: MNHEY and SVGAGI. The CDR3 coding sequence is TGTGCCAGCAGTTTCTCTATGACAGGGGTAGCAGATACGCAGTATTTT. Its translation: CASSFSMTGVADTQYF.

This clonotype was counted only a few times. The chain is built from TRBV12-3 or TRBV12-4 and TRBJ1-2, with D perhaps TRBD1 (5 bases). The length of the CDR3 is 11 residues. Trimming cost V 9 bases and J 8 bases, with 13 bases left between them. CDR3 amino acids: CASHGGGGYTF. The DNA for the CDR3 is TGTGCCAGTCACGGGGGAGGGGGCTACACCTTC.

The chain couples TRBV7-6 to TRBJ2-2; TRBD1 matches at 7 bases. The junction had 7 bases not matched to a gene; V was cut back by 5 bases and J by 4 bases. The CDR3 is 15 amino acids. Per germline, CDR1 SGHVS and CDR2 FNYEAQ. The CDR3 DNA reads TGTGCCAGCAGCCAGGGACAGCCGGGCACCGGGGAGCTGTTTTTT. Amino acids: CASSQGQPGTGELFF.

The table lists this clonotype with many counts. This chain joins TRBV7-8 and TRBJ2-1; 10 bases are a match to TRBD1. The CDR3 is 16 amino acids. V was clipped by 1 base and J by 7 bases; unmatched bases: 7. CDR1 is SGHVS and CDR2 is FQNEAQ in the germline V gene. The CDR3 DNA reads TGTGCCAGCAGCTTAGTCGGACAGGGGGTTTGGAATGAGCAGTTCTTC. Its translation: CASSLVGQGVWNEQFF.

This clonotype turned up a few times. The chain couples TRBV6-5 to TRBJ2-3, with D unclear. Trimming left V 1 base short and J 2 bases short, with 4 bases between. The germline V gene encodes CDR1 MNHEY and CDR2 SVGAGI. The CDR3 spans 13 residues. In DNA form, the CDR3 reads TGTGCCAGCAGTTACTGGGTCACAGATACGCAGTATTTT. The encoded protein is CASSYWVTDTQYF.

This clonotype has a handful of counts. This rearrangement joins TRBV19 to TRBJ1-1; D call uncertain. This CDR3 has 12 amino acids. From germline, CDR1 is LNHDA and CDR2 SQIVND (reference sequence). Trimming took 4 bases from V and 5 from J, leaving 8 bases between them. CDR3 residues: CASSTYGTEAFF. CDR3 coding DNA: TGTGCCAGTAGTACGTACGGGACTGAAGCTTTCTTT.

This clonotype was observed many times. This chain joins TRBV12-3 or TRBV12-4 and TRBJ1-5; D remains unclear. The V gene lost 4 bases and the J gene lost 0 bases, with 13 bases spanning the gap. The CDR3 has 16 amino acids. The CDR3 DNA reads as TGTGCCAGCAGTTGGGAGGTCCCGGCTAGCAATCAGCCCCAGCATTTT. Its translation: CASSWEVPASNQPQHF.

The rearrangement joins TRBV10-3 to TRBJ2-5; 10 nucleotides agree with TRBD1. Germline V lookup: CDR1 ENHRY, CDR2 SYGVKD. This CDR3 is 14 amino acids long. J gave up 4 bases and V 4 bases, and 3 bases lay outside the gene matches. The CDR3 DNA reads TGTGCCATCAGTGGGGGACAGGGGACAGAGACCCAGTACTTC. Its protein product is CAISGGQGTETQYF.

The rearrangement joins TRBV7-3 to TRBJ2-5, with a weak D call TRBD2 (6 bases). V was pared by 2 bases and J by 2 bases, with 12 bases between. In germline, CDR1 is SGHTA, CDR2 FQGTGA. The CDR3 is 15 residues long. The CDR3 spells CASSLRGTLQETQYF. The CDR3 nucleotides read TGTGCCAGCAGCTTACGAGGGACTTTACAAGAGACCCAGTACTTC.

The chain recombines TRBV27 with TRBJ2-3, with D perhaps matching TRBD2 (6 bases). The CDR3 has 15 amino acids. V was pared by 4 bases and J by 3 bases, with 14 bases between. Looked up from germline, CDR1 is MNHEY and CDR2 is SMNVEV (reference sequence). The CDR3 protein is CASSSTGAGTDTQYF. CDR3 coding DNA: TGTGCCAGCAGTTCCACCGGGGCGGGAACAGATACGCAGTATTTT.

This clonotype has ten or more counts. V usage is TRBV5-5 and J usage is TRBJ1-1; 8 nucleotides line up with TRBD1. CDR3 length: 13 amino acids. Germline CDR1 reads SGHKS; CDR2 reads YYEKEE (reference sequence). Trimming cost V 4 bases and J 7 bases; bases outside gene matches: 6. As DNA, the CDR3 is TGTGCCAGCAGCCCGCAGGGGGCAATTGAAGCTTTCTTT. Its translation: CASSPQGAIEAFF.